This is a list of T cell receptor beta chains from one sample in a study of cytomegalovirus exposure and HLA in healthy donors. Only in-frame clones appear in the TCRdb table, and some are missing; sequencing was by immunoSEQ multiplex PCR. The sample has under 200,000 clones; less than 90% are singletons. Source material: PBMCs. The source is a woman aged 25 to 39 in good health and CMV-seronegative. CDR3s include the opening cysteine and the closing phenylalanine or tryptophan. The D gene is left open where the match is weak.

TRBV12-5	TRBJ2-3	.	CASGLSPTDTQYF
TRBV28	TRBJ1-2	.	CASTPLGQGLRTYGYTF
TRBV2	TRBJ1-2	TRBD1	CASIQEQGTGYTF
TRBV9	TRBJ2-2	.	CASSVGGATNTGELFF
TRBV19	TRBJ1-1	.	CASSIQGSTEAFF
TRBV4-1	TRBJ2-7	.	CASSLRVTYEQYF
TRBV28	TRBJ1-1	.	CASSRRGSVSEAFF
TRBV27	TRBJ2-3	.	CASSLRPRVTDTQYF
TRBV19	TRBJ1-1	.	CASSMSGAEAFF
TRBV25-1	TRBJ2-1	.	CASSEIGSYNEQFF
TRBV19	TRBJ2-3	.	CASSSGSGSSDTQYF
TRBV7-3	TRBJ2-1	TRBD2	CASSPLAGGSDEQFF
TRBV11-2	TRBJ2-3	TRBD2	CASSLSGGSTDTQYF
TRBV11-2	TRBJ2-1	TRBD2	CASSLVGTSQFF
TRBV7-2	TRBJ2-3	TRBD1	CASSRQGGLDTQYF
TRBV27	TRBJ1-5	.	CASSLRPPTGNQPQHF